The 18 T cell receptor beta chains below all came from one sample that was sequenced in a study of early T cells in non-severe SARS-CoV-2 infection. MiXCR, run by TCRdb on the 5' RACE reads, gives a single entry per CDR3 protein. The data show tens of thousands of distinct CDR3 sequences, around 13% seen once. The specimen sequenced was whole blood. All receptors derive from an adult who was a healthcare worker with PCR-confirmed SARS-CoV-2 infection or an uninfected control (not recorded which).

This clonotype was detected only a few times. CDR3 loop: CASSSRGRGTEAFF. DNA of the CDR3: TGCGCCAGCAGCTCGCGGGGGAGGGGCACTGAAGCTTTCTTT. The chain uses TRBV5-1 and TRBJ1-1; tentatively, D is TRBD1 (5 bases). Trimming took off 3 bases at V and 4 bases at J, with 13 bases between the two ends. The CDR3 sequence is 14 residues long. CDR1 is SGHRS, CDR2 YFSETQ, per germline.

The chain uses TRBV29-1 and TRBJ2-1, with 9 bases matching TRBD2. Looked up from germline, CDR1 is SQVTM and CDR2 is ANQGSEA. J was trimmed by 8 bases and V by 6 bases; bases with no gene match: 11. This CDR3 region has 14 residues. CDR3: CSVGPGLARDEQFF. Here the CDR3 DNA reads TGCAGCGTGGGGCCGGGACTAGCACGCGATGAGCAGTTCTTC.

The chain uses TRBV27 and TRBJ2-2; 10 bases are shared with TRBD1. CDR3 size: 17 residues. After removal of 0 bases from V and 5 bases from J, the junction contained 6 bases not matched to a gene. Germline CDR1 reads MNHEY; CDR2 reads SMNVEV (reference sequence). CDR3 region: CASSLSRDRGWTGELFF. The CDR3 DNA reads TGTGCCAGCAGTTTATCGCGGGACAGGGGCTGGACCGGGGAGCTGTTTTTT.

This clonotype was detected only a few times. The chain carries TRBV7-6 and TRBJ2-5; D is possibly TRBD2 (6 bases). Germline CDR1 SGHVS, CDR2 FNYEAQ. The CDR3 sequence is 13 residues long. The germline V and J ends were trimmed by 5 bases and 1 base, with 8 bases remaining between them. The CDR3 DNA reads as TGTGCCAGCAGCCAGGGACTCCAAGAGACCCAGTACTTC. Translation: CASSQGLQETQYF.

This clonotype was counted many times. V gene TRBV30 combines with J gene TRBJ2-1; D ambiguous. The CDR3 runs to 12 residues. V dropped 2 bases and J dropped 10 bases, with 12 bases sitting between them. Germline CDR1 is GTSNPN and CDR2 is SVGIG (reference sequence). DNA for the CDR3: TGTGCCTGGAGTTCCGCTGTCGGAGAGCAGTTCTTC. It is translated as CAWSSAVGEQFF. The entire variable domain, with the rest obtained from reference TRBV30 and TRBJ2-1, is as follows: SQTIHQWPATLVQPVGSPLSLECTVEGTSNPNLYWYRQAAGRGLQLLFYSVGIGQISSEVPQNLSASRPQDRQFILSSKKLLLSDSGFYLCAWSSAVGEQFFGPGTRLTVL.

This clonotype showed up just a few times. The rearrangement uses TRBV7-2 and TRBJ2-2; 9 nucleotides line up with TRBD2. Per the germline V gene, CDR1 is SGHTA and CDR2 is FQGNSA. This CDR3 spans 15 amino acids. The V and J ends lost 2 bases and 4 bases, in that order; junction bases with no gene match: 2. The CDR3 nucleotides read TGTGCCAGCAGCTTACGACTAGCGGTCACCGGGGAGCTGTTTTTT. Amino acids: CASSLRLAVTGELFF. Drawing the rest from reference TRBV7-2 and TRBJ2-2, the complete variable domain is GAGVSQSPSNKVTEKGKDVELRCDPISGHTALYWYRQSLGQGLEFLIYFQGNSAPDKSGLPSDRFSAERTGGSVSTLTIQRTQQEDSAVYLCASSLRLAVTGELFFGEGSRLTVL.

CDR3 loop: CASSQGGLPRYF. The CDR3 region has the DNA TGCGCCAGCAGCCAGGGGGGGCTACCTCGGTACTTC. The J gene is TRBJ2-5, the V gene TRBV4-1; the D gene is possibly TRBD2 (7 bases). The CDR3 runs 12 residues. CDR1 is MGHRA and CDR2 is YSYEKL in the germline V gene. Between the trimmed V and J ends, which lost 3 bases and 13 bases, there was a span of 15 bases.

The CDR3, as DNA: TGCAGCGTTACTCCGACAGGGTTGGGGCCCTACGAGCAGTACTTC. This encodes CSVTPTGLGPYEQYF. The genes are TRBV29-1 and TRBJ2-7; 7 nucleotides align to TRBD1. The CDR3 has 15 residues. The J segment lost 2 bases and the V segment lost 5 bases, leaving 12 bases of the junction unmatched. In germline, CDR1 is SQVTM, CDR2 ANQGSEA.

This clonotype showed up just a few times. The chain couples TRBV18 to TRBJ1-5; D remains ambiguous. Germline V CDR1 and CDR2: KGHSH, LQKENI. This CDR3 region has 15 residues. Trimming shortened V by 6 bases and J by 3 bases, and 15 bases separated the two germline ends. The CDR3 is CASSLDGRHNQPQHF. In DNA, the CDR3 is TGTGCCAGCTCCTTGGACGGGCGTCACAATCAGCCCCAGCATTTT.

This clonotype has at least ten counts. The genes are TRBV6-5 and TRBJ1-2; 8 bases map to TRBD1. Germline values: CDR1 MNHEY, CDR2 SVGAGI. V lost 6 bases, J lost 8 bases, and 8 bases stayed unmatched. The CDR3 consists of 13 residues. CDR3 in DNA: TGTGCCAGCAGCCTAACAGGGGGAAAGGGCTACACCTTC. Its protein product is CASSLTGGKGYTF.

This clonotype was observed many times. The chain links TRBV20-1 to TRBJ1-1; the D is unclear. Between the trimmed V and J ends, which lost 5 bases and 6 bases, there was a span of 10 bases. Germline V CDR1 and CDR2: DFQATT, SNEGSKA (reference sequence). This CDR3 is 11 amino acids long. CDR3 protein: CSAGEYPEAFF. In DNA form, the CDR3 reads TGCAGTGCTGGCGAATATCCTGAAGCTTTCTTT.

This CDR3 reads CASSLAPSRGLYNEQFF. DNA for the CDR3: TGTGCCAGCAGTTTAGCCCCCTCCAGGGGGCTATACAATGAGCAGTTCTTC. The chain uses TRBV12-3 or TRBV12-4 and TRBJ2-1, with 8 bases identical to TRBD1. The CDR3 has 17 amino acids. The V segment lost 0 bases and the J segment 4 bases; nucleotides outside the gene matches: 8.

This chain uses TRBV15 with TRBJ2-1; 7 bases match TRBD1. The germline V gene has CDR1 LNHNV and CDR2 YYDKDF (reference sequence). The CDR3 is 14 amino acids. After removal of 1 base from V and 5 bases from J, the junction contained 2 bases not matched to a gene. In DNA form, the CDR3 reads TGTGCCACCAGCAGAGTGGACAGGCACAATGAGCAGTTCTTC. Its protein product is CATSRVDRHNEQFF.

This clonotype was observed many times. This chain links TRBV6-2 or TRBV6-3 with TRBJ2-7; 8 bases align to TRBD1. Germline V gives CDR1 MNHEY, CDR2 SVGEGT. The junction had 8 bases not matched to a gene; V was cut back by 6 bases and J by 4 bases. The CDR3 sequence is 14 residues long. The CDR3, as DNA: TGTGCCAGCAGGCGAGGGACAGGTTTTTACGAGCAGTACTTC. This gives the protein CASRRGTGFYEQYF.

CDR3 DNA: TGTGCCAGCAGCCAAGGGGTGCGGGTTCGTACTGAAGAGACCCAGTACTTC. Translating gives CASSQGVRVRTEETQYF. This sequence joins TRBV3-1 and TRBJ2-5; possibly TRBD2 for D (5 bases). V was clipped by 1 base and J by 3 bases, with 18 bases between them. Germline loops: CDR1 LGHDT, CDR2 YNNKEL (reference sequence). CDR3 length: 17 residues.

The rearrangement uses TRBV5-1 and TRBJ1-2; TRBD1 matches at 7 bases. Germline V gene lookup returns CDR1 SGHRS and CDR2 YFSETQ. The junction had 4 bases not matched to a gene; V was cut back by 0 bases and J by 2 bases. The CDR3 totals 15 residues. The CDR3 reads CASSLEWGQNYGYTF. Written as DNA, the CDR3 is TGCGCCAGCAGCTTGGAATGGGGACAGAACTATGGCTACACCTTC. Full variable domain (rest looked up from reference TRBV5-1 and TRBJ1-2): KAGVTQTPRYLIKTRGQQVTLSCSPISGHRSVSWYQQTPGQGLQFLFEYFSETQRNKGNFPGRFSGRQFSNSRSEMNVSTLELGDSALYLCASSLEWGQNYGYTFGSGTRLTVV.

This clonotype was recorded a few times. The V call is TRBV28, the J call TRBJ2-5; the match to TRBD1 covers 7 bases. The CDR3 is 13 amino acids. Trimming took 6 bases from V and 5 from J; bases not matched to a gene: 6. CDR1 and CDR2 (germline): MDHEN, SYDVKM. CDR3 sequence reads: CASSRGQIETQYF. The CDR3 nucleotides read TGTGCCAGCAGCCGGGGACAGATCGAGACCCAGTACTTC. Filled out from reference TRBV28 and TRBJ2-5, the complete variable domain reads DVKVTQSSRYLVKRTGEKVFLECVQDMDHENMFWYRQDPGLGLRLIYFSYDVKMKEKGDIPEGYSVSREKKERFSLILESASTNQTSMYLCASSRGQIETQYFGPGTRLLVL.

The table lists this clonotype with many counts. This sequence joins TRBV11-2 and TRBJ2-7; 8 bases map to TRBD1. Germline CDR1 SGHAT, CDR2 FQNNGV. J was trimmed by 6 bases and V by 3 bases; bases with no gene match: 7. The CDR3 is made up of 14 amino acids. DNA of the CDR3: TGTGCCAGCAGCTTCCCGGGACAGGTTGTCGAGCAGTACTTC. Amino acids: CASSFPGQVVEQYF.